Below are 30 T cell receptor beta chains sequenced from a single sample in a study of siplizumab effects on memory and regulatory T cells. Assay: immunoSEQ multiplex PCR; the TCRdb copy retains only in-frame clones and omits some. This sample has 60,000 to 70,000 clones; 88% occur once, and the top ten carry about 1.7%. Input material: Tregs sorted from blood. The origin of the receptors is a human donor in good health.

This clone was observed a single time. The CDR3 sequence: CASTRPGPNPTQYF. The CDR3 DNA follows: TGCGCCAGCACCCGACCGGGACCCAACCCGACCCAGTACTTC. The gene calls are TRBV5-1 and TRBJ2-5; D may be TRBD1 or TRBD2 (5 bases each). The length of the CDR3 is 14 residues. The V end lost 6 bases, the J end lost 7 bases, and 19 bases lay between the germline ends. CDR1 and CDR2 (germline): SGHRS, YFSETQ.

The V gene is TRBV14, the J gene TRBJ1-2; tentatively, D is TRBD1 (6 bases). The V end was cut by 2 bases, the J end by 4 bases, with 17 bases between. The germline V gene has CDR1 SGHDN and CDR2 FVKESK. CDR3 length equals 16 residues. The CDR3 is CASSQLPMRGPYGYTF. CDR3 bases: TGTGCCAGCAGCCAACTTCCCATGCGGGGGCCCTATGGCTACACCTTC. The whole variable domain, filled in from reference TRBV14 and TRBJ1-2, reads EAGVTQFPSHSVIEKGQTVTLRCDPISGHDNLYWYRRVMGKEIKFLLHFVKESKQDESGMPNNRFLAERTGGTYSTLKVQPAELEDSGVYFCASSQLPMRGPYGYTFGSGTRLTVV.

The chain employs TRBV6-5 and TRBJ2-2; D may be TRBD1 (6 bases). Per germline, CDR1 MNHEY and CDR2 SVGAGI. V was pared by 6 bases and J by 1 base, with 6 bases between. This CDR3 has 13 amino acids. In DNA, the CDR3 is TGTGCCAGCAGGACAGGGAACACCGGGGAGCTGTTTTTT. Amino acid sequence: CASRTGNTGELFF.

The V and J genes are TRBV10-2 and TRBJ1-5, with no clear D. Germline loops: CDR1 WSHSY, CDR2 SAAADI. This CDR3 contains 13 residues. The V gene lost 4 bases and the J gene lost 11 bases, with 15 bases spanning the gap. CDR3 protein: CASSGGYPQAQHF. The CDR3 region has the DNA TGCGCCAGCAGTGGAGGGTACCCCCAGGCCCAGCATTTT.

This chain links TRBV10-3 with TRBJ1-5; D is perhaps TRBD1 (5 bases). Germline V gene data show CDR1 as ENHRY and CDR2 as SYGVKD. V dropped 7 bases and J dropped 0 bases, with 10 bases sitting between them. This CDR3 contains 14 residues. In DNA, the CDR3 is TGTGCCATCACACAGGAATATAGCAATCAGCCCCAGCATTTT. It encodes CAITQEYSNQPQHF.

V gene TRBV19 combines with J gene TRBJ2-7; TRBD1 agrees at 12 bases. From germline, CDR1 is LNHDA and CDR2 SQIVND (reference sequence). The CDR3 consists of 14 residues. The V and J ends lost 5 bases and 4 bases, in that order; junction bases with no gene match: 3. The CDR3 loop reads CASSGTGGRYEQYF. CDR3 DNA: TGTGCCAGTAGTGGGACAGGGGGCAGGTACGAGCAGTACTTC.

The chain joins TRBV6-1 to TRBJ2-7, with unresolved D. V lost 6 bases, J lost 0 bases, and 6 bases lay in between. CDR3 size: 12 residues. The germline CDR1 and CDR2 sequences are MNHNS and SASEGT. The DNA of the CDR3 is TGTGCCAGCAGCCCTTCCTCCTACGAGCAGTACTTC. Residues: CASSPSSYEQYF.

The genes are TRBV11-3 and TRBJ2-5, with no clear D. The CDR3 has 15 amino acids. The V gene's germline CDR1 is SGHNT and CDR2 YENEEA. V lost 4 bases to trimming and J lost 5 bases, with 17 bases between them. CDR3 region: CASSSRAILGETQYF. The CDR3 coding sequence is TGTGCCAGCAGCTCACGGGCCATCTTGGGGGAGACCCAGTACTTC.

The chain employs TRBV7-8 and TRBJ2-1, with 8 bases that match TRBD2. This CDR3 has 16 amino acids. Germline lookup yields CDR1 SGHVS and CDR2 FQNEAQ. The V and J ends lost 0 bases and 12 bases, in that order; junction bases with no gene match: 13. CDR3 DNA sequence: TGTGCCAGCAGCTTAGCGGCCGGGGTAGCGGGAAGCGGGCAGTTCTTC. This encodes CASSLAAGVAGSGQFF.

The CDR3 nucleotides are TGTGCCAGCATAAGGGGGGGCTCTGGAAACACCATATATTTT. It encodes CASIRGGSGNTIYF. This chain connects TRBV28 to TRBJ1-3, with a weak D call TRBD1 (6 bases). Trimming stripped 7 bases from V and 0 bases from J, with 10 bases between. The germline V gene has CDR1 MDHEN and CDR2 SYDVKM. The CDR3 has 14 amino acids.

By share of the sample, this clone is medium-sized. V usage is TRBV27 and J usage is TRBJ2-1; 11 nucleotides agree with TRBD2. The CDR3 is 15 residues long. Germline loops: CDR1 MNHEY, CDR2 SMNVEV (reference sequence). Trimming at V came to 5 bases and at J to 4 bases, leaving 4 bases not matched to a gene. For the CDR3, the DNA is TGTGCCAGCAGTCCGTTAGCGGGAGGGTACAATGAGCAGTTCTTC. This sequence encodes CASSPLAGGYNEQFF.

For the CDR3, the DNA is TGTGCCAGCAGCCCGCCGCGGACTATACATGAGCAGTTCTTC. Translated: CASSPPRTIHEQFF. The chain couples TRBV11-2 to TRBJ2-1; a possible D gene is TRBD2 (6 bases). Trimming pared 5 bases from V and 8 bases from J, leaving 16 bases between. Looked up from germline, CDR1 is SGHAT and CDR2 is FQNNGV. This CDR3 has 14 amino acids.

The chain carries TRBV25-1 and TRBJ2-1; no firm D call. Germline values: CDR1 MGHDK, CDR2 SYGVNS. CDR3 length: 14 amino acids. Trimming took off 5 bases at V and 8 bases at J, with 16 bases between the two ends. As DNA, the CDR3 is TGTGCCAGCAGTTTGGCGGCCCGAGGCTATGAGCAGTTCTTC. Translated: CASSLAARGYEQFF. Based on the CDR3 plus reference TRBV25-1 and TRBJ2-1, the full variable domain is EADIYQTPRYLVIGTGKKITLECSQTMGHDKMYWYQQDPGMELHLIHYSYGVNSTEKGDLSSESTVSRIRTEHFPLTLESARPSHTSQYLCASSLAARGYEQFFGPGTRLTVL.

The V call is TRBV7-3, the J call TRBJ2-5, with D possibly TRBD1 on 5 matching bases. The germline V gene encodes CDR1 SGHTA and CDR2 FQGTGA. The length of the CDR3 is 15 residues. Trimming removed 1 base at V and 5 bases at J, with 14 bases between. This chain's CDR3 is CASSLNRAGWETQYF. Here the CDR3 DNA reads TGTGCCAGCAGCTTAAATCGGGCAGGGTGGGAGACCCAGTACTTC.

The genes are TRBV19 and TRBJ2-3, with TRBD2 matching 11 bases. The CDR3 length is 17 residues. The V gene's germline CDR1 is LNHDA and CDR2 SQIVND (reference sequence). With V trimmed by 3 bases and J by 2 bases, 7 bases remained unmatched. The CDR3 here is CASSILRLAGSTDTQYF. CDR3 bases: TGTGCCAGTAGTATCCTTCGACTAGCGGGATCCACAGATACGCAGTATTTT.

CDR3 in amino acids: CAWSSGQGSNQPQHF. The CDR3 DNA reads TGTGCCTGGTCCTCTGGGCAGGGAAGCAATCAGCCCCAGCATTTT. The chain has TRBV30 and TRBJ1-5; possible D gene TRBD1, 5 bases. Trimming took off 5 bases at V and 1 base at J, with 15 bases between the two ends. Per germline, CDR1 GTSNPN and CDR2 SVGIG (reference sequence). This CDR3 has 15 amino acids.

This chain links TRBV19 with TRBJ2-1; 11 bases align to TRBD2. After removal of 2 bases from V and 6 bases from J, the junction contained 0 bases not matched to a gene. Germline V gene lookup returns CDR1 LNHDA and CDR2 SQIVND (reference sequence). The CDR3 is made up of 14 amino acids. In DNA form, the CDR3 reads TGTGCCAGTAGTATAACTAGCGGGAGCAATGAGCAGTTCTTC. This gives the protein CASSITSGSNEQFF.

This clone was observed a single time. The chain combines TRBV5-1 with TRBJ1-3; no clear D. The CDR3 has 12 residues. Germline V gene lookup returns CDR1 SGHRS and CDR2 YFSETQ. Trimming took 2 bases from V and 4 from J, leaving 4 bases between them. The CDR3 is CASSFEGNTIYF. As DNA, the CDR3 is TGCGCCAGCAGCTTCGAAGGAAACACCATATATTTT.

The CDR3 is CASSFRQGYEQYF. For the CDR3, the DNA is TGTGCCAGCAGCTTTCGACAGGGCTACGAGCAGTACTTC. The chain recombines TRBV5-6 with TRBJ2-7; 7 positions match TRBD1. This CDR3 is built from 13 residues. Trimming removed 2 bases from V and 3 bases from J; junction bases left unmatched: 2. Germline-derived CDR1 and CDR2 are SGHDT and YYEEEE.

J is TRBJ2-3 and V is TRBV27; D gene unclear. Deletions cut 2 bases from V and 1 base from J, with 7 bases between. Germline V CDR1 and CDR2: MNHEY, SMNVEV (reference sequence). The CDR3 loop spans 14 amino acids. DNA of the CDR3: TGTGCCAGCAGTTTAGCGTGGGGCACAGATACGCAGTATTTT. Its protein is CASSLAWGTDTQYF.

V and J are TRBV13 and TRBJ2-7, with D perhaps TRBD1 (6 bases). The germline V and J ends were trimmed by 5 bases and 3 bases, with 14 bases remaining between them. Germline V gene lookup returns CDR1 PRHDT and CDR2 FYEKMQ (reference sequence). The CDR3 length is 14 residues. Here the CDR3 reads CASSPSGAGYEQYF. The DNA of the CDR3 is TGTGCCAGCAGCCCATCAGGGGCCGGCTACGAGCAGTACTTC.

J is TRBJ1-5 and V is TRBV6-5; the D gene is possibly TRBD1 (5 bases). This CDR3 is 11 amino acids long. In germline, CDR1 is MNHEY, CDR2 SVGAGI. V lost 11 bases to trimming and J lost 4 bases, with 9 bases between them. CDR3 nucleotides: TGTGCCGCAGGGTGGAATCAGCCCCAGCATTTT. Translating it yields CAAGWNQPQHF.

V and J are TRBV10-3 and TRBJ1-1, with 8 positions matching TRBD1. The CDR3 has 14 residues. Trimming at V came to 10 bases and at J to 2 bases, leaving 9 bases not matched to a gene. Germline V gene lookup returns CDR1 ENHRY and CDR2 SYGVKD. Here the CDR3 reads CATSQGEVNTEAFF. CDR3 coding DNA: TGTGCCACCTCACAGGGGGAGGTAAACACTGAAGCTTTCTTT.

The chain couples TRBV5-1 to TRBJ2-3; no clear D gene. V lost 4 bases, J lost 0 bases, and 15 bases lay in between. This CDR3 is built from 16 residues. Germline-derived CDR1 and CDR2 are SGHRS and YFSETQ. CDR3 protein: CASSAPLMGSTDTQYF. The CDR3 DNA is TGCGCCAGCAGCGCCCCCCTCATGGGAAGCACAGATACGCAGTATTTT.

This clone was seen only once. CDR3 sequence: CASSEGQIQPQHF. Written as DNA, the CDR3 is TGTGCCAGCAGCGAGGGACAAATCCAGCCCCAGCATTTT. J is TRBJ1-5 and V is TRBV21-1; the table's D call TRBD1 went unverified against the DNA. TRBV21-1 is labeled a pseudogene. The CDR3 has 13 residues.

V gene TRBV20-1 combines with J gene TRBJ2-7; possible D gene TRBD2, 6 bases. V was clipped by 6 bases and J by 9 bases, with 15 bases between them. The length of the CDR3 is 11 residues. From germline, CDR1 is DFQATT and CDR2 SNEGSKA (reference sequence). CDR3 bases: TGCAGTGCACCCACACGGAGGGGGCAGTACTTC. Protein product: CSAPTRRGQYF.

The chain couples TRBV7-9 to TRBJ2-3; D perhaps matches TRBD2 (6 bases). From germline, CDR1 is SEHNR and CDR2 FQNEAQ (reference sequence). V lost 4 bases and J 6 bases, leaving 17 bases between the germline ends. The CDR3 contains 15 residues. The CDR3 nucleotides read TGTGCCAGCAGCTCCACTAGCCGGGTTGTTGATACGCAGTATTTT. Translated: CASSSTSRVVDTQYF.

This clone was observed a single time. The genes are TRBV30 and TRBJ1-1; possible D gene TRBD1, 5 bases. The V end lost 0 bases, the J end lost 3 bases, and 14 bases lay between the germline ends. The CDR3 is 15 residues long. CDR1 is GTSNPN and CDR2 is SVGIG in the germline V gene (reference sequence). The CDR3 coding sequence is TGTGCCTGGAGTGTACGGACGCCGGGGGACACTGAAGCTTTCTTT. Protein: CAWSVRTPGDTEAFF.

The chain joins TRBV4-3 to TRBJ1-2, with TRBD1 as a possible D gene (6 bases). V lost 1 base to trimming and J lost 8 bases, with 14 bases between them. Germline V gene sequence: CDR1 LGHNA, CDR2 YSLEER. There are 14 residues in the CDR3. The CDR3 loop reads CASSQATGLGGYTF. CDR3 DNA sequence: TGCGCCAGCAGCCAAGCAACAGGGCTAGGAGGCTACACCTTC.

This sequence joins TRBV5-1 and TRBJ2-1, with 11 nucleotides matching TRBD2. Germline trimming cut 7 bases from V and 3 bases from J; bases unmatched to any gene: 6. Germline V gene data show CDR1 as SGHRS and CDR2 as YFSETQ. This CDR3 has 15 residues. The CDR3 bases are TGCGCCAGCGCCTCGGGGACTAGCGGCTACAATGAGCAGTTCTTC. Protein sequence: CASASGTSGYNEQFF.